Listed below are T cell receptor beta chains from one sample, sequenced in a study of beta chain features in type 1 diabetes. The repertoire was sequenced with immunoSEQ multiplex PCR; TCRdb's copy has only in-frame clones and lacks some. The data hold 850,000 to 900,000 clones, with 15% to 20% observed a single time. The material sequenced was naive CD4+ T cells from blood. The receptors originated from a woman aged 18-35 years in good health. CDR3s include the opening cysteine and the closing phenylalanine or tryptophan. The order of the fields is J gene, clone size, V gene, D gene, CDR3 protein, CDR3 DNA. The D gene is left open where the match is weak. Clone size is stated in some rows and not others, as once, few, many or a class when expanded.

J: TRBJ2-1; size: -; V: TRBV6-5; D: -; CDR3: CASNRDRSYNEQFF; DNA: TGTGCCAGCAACCGGGACCGCTCCTACAATGAGCAGTTCTTC
J: TRBJ1-5; size: -; V: TRBV2; D: -; CDR3: CASRDNFSNQPQHF; DNA: TGTGCCAGCAGGGACAATTTTAGCAATCAGCCCCAGCATTTT
J: TRBJ2-1; size: -; V: TRBV28; D: TRBD2; CDR3: CASSAGVGLRLAGASNEQFF; DNA: TGTGCCAGCAGTGCCGGCGTGGGGCTCCGACTAGCGGGAGCGTCCAATGAGCAGTTCTTC
J: TRBJ2-7; size: few; V: TRBV18; D: TRBD2; CDR3: CASSKGLAGEVEQYF; DNA: TGTGCCAGCTCAAAGGGACTAGCGGGAGAGGTCGAGCAGTACTTC
J: TRBJ1-4; size: -; V: TRBV7-2; D: -; CDR3: CASSRRTNEKLFF; DNA: TGTGCCAGCAGCAGACGAACTAATGAAAAACTGTTTTTT
J: TRBJ2-5; size: few; V: TRBV6-5; D: -; CDR3: CASSQTDLQETQYF; DNA: TGTGCCAGCAGTCAAACCGACTTACAAGAGACCCAGTACTTC
J: TRBJ1-1; size: few; V: TRBV28; D: -; CDR3: CASTGVLEAFF; DNA: TGTGCCAGCACCGGGGTTCTTGAAGCTTTCTTT
J: TRBJ2-5; size: -; V: TRBV6-5; D: TRBD2; CDR3: CASSVSGRETQYF; DNA: TGTGCCAGCAGTGTTAGCGGGAGAGAGACCCAGTACTTC
J: TRBJ2-7; size: -; V: TRBV27; D: -; CDR3: CASSLSFGTSYEQYF; DNA: TGTGCCAGCAGTTTATCGTTCGGCACCTCCTACGAGCAGTACTTC
J: TRBJ2-7; size: few; V: TRBV2; D: -; CDR3: CASSEALLTTEYF; DNA: TGTGCCAGCAGTGAAGCGCTTTTAACGACAGAGTACTTC
J: TRBJ2-1; size: -; V: TRBV28; D: -; CDR3: CASSLSHFGSSFF; DNA: TGTGCCAGCAGTTTATCCCATTTCGGGTCTTCGTTCTTC
J: TRBJ2-5; size: few; V: TRBV29-1; D: -; CDR3: CSVGWGQTQYF; DNA: TGCAGCGTTGGGTGGGGTCAGACCCAGTACTTC
J: TRBJ2-5; size: -; V: TRBV11-2; D: TRBD1; CDR3: CASSTMRDSGETQYF; DNA: TGTGCCAGCAGCACGATGAGGGACAGCGGAGAGACCCAGTACTTC
J: TRBJ2-4; size: few; V: TRBV9; D: -; CDR3: CASSGSDGKNIQYF; DNA: TGTGCCAGCAGCGGGTCGGACGGCAAAAACATTCAGTACTTC
J: TRBJ1-2; size: few; V: TRBV13; D: -; CDR3: CASSAYLTANYGYTF; DNA: TGTGCCAGCAGCGCCTACCTGACGGCCAACTATGGCTACACCTTC
J: TRBJ1-2; size: few; V: TRBV4-2; D: -; CDR3: CASTQGGNGYTF; DNA: TGTGCCAGCACGCAAGGGGGAAATGGCTACACCTTC
J: TRBJ1-1; size: -; V: TRBV19; D: -; CDR3: CASSTGITEAFF; DNA: TGTGCCAGTAGCACAGGTATCACTGAAGCTTTCTTT
J: TRBJ1-1; size: few; V: TRBV27; D: -; CDR3: CATNPGGGTRMNTEAFF; DNA: TGTGCCACCAACCCCGGTGGGGGAACTAGGATGAACACTGAAGCTTTCTTT
J: TRBJ1-4; size: few; V: TRBV15; D: -; CDR3: CATGPTGRGEKLFF; DNA: TGTGCCACCGGGCCAACAGGGAGAGGGGAAAAACTGTTTTTT
J: TRBJ2-7; size: -; V: TRBV6-5; D: -; CDR3: CASSIWRSEQYF; DNA: TGTGCCAGCAGTATATGGCGGTCCGAGCAGTACTTC
J: TRBJ1-3; size: -; V: TRBV7-3; D: -; CDR3: CASSPNRGSDLYF; DNA: TGTGCCAGCAGCCCAAATCGGGGGAGTGATCTATATTTT
J: TRBJ1-1; size: few; V: TRBV6-5; D: -; CDR3: CASSYSSPPKNTEAFF; DNA: TGTGCCAGCAGTTACTCGAGTCCACCTAAAAACACTGAAGCTTTCTTT
J: TRBJ2-1; size: few; V: TRBV7-8; D: TRBD2; CDR3: CASSPRASGKGQYNEQFF; DNA: TGTGCCAGCAGCCCTCGGGCTAGCGGGAAAGGGCAGTACAATGAGCAGTTCTTC
J: TRBJ1-4; size: -; V: TRBV2; D: -; CDR3: CASSPSEKLFF; DNA: TGTGCCAGCTCACCCTCTGAAAAACTGTTTTTT
J: TRBJ1-2; size: few; V: TRBV6-1; D: TRBD1; CDR3: CASSEPGQSRGYTF; DNA: TGTGCCAGCAGTGAACCGGGACAGTCGCGAGGCTACACCTTC
J: TRBJ2-7; size: few; V: TRBV7-6; D: TRBD1; CDR3: CASSLGGDRTYEQYF; DNA: TGTGCCAGCAGCTTAGGAGGGGACAGGACCTACGAGCAGTACTTC
J: TRBJ2-7; size: few; V: TRBV5-4; D: -; CDR3: CASSRPFPAGSPYEQYF; DNA: TGTGCCAGCAGCAGACCCTTTCCAGCTGGTTCCCCCTACGAGCAGTACTTC
J: TRBJ1-1; size: -; V: TRBV7-3; D: -; CDR3: CASSFRGSSEAFF; DNA: TGTGCCAGCAGCTTTCGGGGCTCCTCTGAAGCTTTCTTT
J: TRBJ2-5; size: few; V: TRBV7-2; D: TRBD1; CDR3: CASSLGDRVETQYF; DNA: TGTGCCAGCAGCTTAGGGGACAGAGTCGAGACCCAGTACTTC
J: TRBJ2-2; size: -; V: TRBV7-9; D: -; CDR3: CASSLDRSGELFF; DNA: TGTGCCAGCAGCTTAGATCGTTCCGGGGAGCTGTTTTTT
J: TRBJ2-3; size: -; V: TRBV2; D: -; CDR3: CASFGLGVGDTQYF; DNA: TGTGCCAGCTTCGGGCTCGGGGTGGGAGATACGCAGTATTTT
J: TRBJ1-4; size: -; V: TRBV28; D: -; CDR3: CASSQDLIRGKILANEKLFF; DNA: TGTGCCAGCAGTCAGGACCTGATTAGGGGGAAGATATTAGCTAATGAAAAACTGTTTTTT